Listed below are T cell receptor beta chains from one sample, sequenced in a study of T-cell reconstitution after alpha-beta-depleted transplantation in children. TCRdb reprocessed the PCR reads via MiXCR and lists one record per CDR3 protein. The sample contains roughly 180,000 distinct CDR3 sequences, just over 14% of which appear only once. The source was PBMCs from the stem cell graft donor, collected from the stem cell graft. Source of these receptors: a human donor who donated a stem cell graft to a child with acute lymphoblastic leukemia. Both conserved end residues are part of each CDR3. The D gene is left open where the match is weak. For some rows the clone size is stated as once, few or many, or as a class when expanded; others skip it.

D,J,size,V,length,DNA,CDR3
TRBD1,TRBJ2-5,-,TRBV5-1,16,TGCGCCAGCAGCTTGCCCCGACAGGGGGCAGGCGAGACCCAGTACTTC,CASSLPRQGAGETQYF
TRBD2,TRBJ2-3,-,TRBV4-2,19,TGTGCCAGCAGCCAAGTGACGATAGCGGGAGAGTGGAGCACAGATACGCAGTATTTT,CASSQVTIAGEWSTDTQYF
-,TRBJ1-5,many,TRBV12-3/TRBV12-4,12,TGTGCCAGCACCTATAGCAATCAGCCCCAGCATTTT,CASTYSNQPQHF
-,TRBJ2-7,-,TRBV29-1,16,TGCAGCGTTGAAGGAGGTCGGGGGCGAGGAACCTACGAGCAGTACTTC,CSVEGGRGRGTYEQYF
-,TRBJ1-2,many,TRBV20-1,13,TGCAGTGCTTTCAGGACAGCTAACTATGGCTACACCTTC,CSAFRTANYGYTF
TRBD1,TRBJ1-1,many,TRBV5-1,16,TGCGCCAGCAGCTTGGGGTTGGGACAGCTAAACACTGAAGCTTTCTTT,CASSLGLGQLNTEAFF
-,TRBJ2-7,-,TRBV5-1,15,TGCGCCAGCAGCTTGTTCCCGGGACAAACTACCGAGCAGTACTTC,CASSLFPGQTTEQYF
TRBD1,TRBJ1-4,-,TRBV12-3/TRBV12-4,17,TGTGCCAGCAGTGCGAGAGGACAGGGCGGGACTAATGAAAAACTGTTTTTT,CASSARGQGGTNEKLFF
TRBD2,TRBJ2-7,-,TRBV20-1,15,TGCAGTGCTTCCCGGGTAGCGGGAGCGGGGCGGGAGCAGTACTTC,CSASRVAGAGREQYF
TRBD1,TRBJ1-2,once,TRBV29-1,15,TGCAGCGTTGAACCTACTTACAGGGGGCCTTATGGCTACACCTTC,CSVEPTYRGPYGYTF
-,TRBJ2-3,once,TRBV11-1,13,TGTGCCAGCAGCCACACCCGTGGAGATACGCAGTATTTT,CASSHTRGDTQYF
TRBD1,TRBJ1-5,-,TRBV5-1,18,TGCGCCAGCAGCCTCTTAGGTCCAGGACAGGGCCCTAATCAGCCCCAGCATTTT,CASSLLGPGQGPNQPQHF
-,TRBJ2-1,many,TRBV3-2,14,TGTGCCAGCAGCCAAGAAATGTCAGGGGGGATTAACGAATTC,CASSQEMSGGINEF
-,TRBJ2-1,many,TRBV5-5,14,TGTGCCAGCAGCTTGGTCGTTACTGCCAATGAGCAGTTCTTC,CASSLVVTANEQFF
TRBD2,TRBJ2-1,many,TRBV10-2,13,TGCGCCAGCAGTGACCGGACTAGCGGGGTGCAGTTCTTC,CASSDRTSGVQFF
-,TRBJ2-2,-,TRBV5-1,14,TGCGCCAGCAGCGCCCAGGGGAGCACCGGGGAGCTGTTTTTT,CASSAQGSTGELFF
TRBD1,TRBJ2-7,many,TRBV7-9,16,TGTGCCAGCAGCGCTATCTGGGACAGGAGCTCCTACGAGCAGTACTTC,CASSAIWDRSSYEQYF
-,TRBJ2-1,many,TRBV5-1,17,TGCGCCAGCAGCTACGCGACAGGGAGGGGGTCCTACAATGAGCAGTTCTTC,CASSYATGRGSYNEQFF
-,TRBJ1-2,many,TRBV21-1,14,TGTGCCATCCCTATAGGGGAGGGGAACTATGGCTACACCTTC,CAIPIGEGNYGYTF
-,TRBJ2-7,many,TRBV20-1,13,TGCAGTGCTCTCCCTCCGGGAGCACAACCGCAGTACTTC,CSALPPGAQPQYF
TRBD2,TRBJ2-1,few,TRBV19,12,TGTGCCAGTAGTATAGCCCCGCGGGAGCGGTTCTTC,CASSIAPRERFF
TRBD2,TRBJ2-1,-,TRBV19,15,TGTGCCAGTCGACAGCGGGAGGGCTCCTACAATGAGCAGTTCTTC,CASRQREGSYNEQFF
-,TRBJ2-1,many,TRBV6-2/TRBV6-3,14,TGTGCCAGCAGCACGTGGAGTAGCGCCGAATTCAAGTTCTTC,CASSTWSSAEFKFF
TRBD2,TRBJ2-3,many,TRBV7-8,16,TGTGCCAGCAGCTCCCGGACTAGCGGGAGTCGCGATACGCAGTATTTT,CASSSRTSGSRDTQYF
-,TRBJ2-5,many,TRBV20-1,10,TGCAGTGCAACACAAGAGACCCAGTACTTC,CSATQETQYF
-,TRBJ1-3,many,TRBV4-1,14,TGCGCCAGCAGCCAAGACAGAGGGGGAAACACCATATATTTT,CASSQDRGGNTIYF
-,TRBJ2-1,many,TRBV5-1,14,TGCGCCAGCAGCTTGGGGGACACTCTAAATGAGCAGTTCTTC,CASSLGDTLNEQFF
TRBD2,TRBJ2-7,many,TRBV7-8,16,TGTGCCAGCAGCTTGTCCGGGACTAGCGGGAGGTACGAGCAGTACTTC,CASSLSGTSGRYEQYF
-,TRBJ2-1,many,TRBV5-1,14,TGCGCCAGCAGCCTGCGGGCTAGCTACAATGAGCAGTTCTTC,CASSLRASYNEQFF
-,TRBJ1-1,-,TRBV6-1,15,TGTGCCAGCGGCCTTGAGTGGGAGGGGAACACTGAAGCTTTCTTT,CASGLEWEGNTEAFF
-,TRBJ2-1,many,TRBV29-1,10,TGCAGCGTTCGGGACTCCGAGCAGTTCTTC,CSVRDSEQFF
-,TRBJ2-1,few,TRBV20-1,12,TGCAGTGCTAGAGCGGAGTTCGCTGAGCAGTTCTTC,CSARAEFAEQFF
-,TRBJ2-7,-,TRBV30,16,TGTGCCTGGAGTACCCTCCGTGGGGGTCGCGCCTACGAGCAGTACTTC,CAWSTLRGGRAYEQYF
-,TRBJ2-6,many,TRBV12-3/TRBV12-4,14,TGTGCCAGCAGTTCTAGCTCCGGGGCCAACGTCCTGACTTTC,CASSSSSGANVLTF
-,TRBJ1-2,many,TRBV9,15,TGTGCCAGCAGCAGAGAATCGACAGGCATGGGGGGCTACACCTTC,CASSRESTGMGGYTF
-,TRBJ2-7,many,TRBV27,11,TGTGCCAGCAGTTTTTTCTCCGAGCAGTACTTC,CASSFFSEQYF
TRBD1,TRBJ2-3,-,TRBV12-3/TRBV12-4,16,TGTGCCAGCAGTGCCGATTCAGGGACAGGCACAGATACGCAGTATTTT,CASSADSGTGTDTQYF
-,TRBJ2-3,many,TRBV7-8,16,TGTGCCAGCAGCTTGTTGGGGGGATCGCGCACAGATACGCAGTATTTT,CASSLLGGSRTDTQYF
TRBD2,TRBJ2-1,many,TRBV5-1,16,TGCGCCAGCAGCTTGGTCGTGACTAGCGGGAAGAATGAGCAGTTCTTC,CASSLVVTSGKNEQFF
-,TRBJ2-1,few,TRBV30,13,TGTGCCTGGAGTGGTCGACGGGAGAATGAGCAGTTCTTC,CAWSGRRENEQFF